Shown below are 5 T cell receptor beta chains from a single sample sequenced in a study of identical twins. MiXCR, applied by TCRdb to the 5' RACE reads, yields one record per CDR3 protein. The sample consists of 700,000 or so distinct CDR3 sequences, around 20% of them appearing once. These data were likewise used in another study, on T cells expressing NK-cell markers.

Sequenced sample: PBMCs. The receptors originated from a woman younger than 35 in good health.

This clonotype has a count of ten or more. This sequence joins TRBV20-1 and TRBJ2-1; D remains unclear. CDR3 size: 11 residues. V lost 7 bases to trimming and J lost 4 bases, with 8 bases between them. CDR1 is DFQATT and CDR2 is SNEGSKA in the germline V gene (reference sequence). In DNA, the CDR3 is TGCAGTGGTACGGAATACAATGAGCAGTTCTTC. It codes for CSGTEYNEQFF.

This clonotype appeared a few times. V gene TRBV5-1 combines with J gene TRBJ2-3; tentatively, D is TRBD1 or TRBD2 (6 bases each). The CDR3 spans 15 residues. Germline CDR1 is SGHRS and CDR2 is YFSETQ. Trimming took off 1 base at V and 2 bases at J, with 11 bases between the two ends. The CDR3 here is CASSLWSGATDTQYF. The CDR3 coding sequence is TGCGCCAGCAGCTTGTGGTCGGGGGCCACAGATACGCAGTATTTT.

This clonotype was detected many times. The chain recombines TRBV12-3 or TRBV12-4 with TRBJ2-3, with unresolved D. Trimming took 6 bases from V and 4 from J, leaving 23 bases between them. The CDR3 totals 17 residues. In DNA, the CDR3 is TGTGCCAGCAGCCCACCGATTTGGCAGGCTGGAGCAGATACGCAGTATTTT. This codes for CASSPPIWQAGADTQYF.

The chain carries TRBV12-3 or TRBV12-4 and TRBJ2-1; D is uncertain. The CDR3 contains 12 residues. Trimming took off 4 bases at V and 7 bases at J, with 8 bases between the two ends. CDR3 DNA sequence: TGTGCCAGCAGTTACGTCAGAAATGAGCAGTTCTTC. Its protein product is CASSYVRNEQFF.

A few counts support this clonotype. This chain joins TRBV5-5 and TRBJ2-3; D gene unclear. This CDR3 is built from 13 residues. Trimming took off 1 base at V and 4 bases at J, with 7 bases between the two ends. Germline V gives CDR1 SGHKS, CDR2 YYEKEE (reference sequence). CDR3 amino acids: CASSLLDADTQYF. Here the CDR3 DNA reads TGTGCCAGCAGCTTGTTGGATGCAGATACGCAGTATTTT.